Reported below is one T cell receptor beta chain. Original processing notes: Amplification of reference gene primers provided the estimated nucleated cell counts. Clones were read by immunoSEQ multiplex PCR, and TCRdb kept only the in-frame ones, dropping some. V, J and clone size were drawn from that table, and D and trimming were deduced from the DNA. The table lists about 220,000 clones, about four fifths of them singletons. These data come from a study of blood T cell repertoires in COVID-19. The CDR3 consists of 13 residues. V shed 2 bases and J shed 0 bases, with 5 bases lying between them. Germline V gene sequence: CDR1 MNHEY, CDR2 SVGAGI.

Sequences were obtained from PBMCs or T cells enriched from blood (not recorded which). This chain uses TRBV6-5 with TRBJ2-7, with D hard to call. The source of this sequence is a woman aged 60-75 years who had recovered from COVID-19. The CDR3 DNA reads as TGTGCCAGCAGTTACCCGGGCTCCTACGAGCAGTACTTC. Its translation: CASSYPGSYEQYF.